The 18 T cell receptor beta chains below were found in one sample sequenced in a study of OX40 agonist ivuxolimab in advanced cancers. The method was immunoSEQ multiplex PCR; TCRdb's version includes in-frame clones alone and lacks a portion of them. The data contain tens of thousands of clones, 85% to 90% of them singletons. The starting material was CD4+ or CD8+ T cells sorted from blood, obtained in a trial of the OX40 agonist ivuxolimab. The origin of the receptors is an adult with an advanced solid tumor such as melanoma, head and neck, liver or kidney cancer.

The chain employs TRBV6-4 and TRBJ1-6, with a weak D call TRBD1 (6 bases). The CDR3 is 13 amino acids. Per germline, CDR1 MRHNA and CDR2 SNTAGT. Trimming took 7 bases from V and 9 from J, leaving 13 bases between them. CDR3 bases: TGTGCCAGCAAACAGGGTCTTGGTTCACCCCTCCACTTT. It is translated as CASKQGLGSPLHF.

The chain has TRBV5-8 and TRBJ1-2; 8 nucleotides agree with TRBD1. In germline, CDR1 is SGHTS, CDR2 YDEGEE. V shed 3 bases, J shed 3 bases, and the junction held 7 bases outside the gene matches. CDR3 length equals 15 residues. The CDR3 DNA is TGTGCCAGCAGCTCCTCACCGACAGGGGACTATGGCTACACCTTC. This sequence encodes CASSSSPTGDYGYTF. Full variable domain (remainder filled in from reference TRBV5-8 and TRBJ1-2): EAGVTQSPTHLIKTRGQQATLRCSPISGHTSVYWYQQALGLGLQFLLWYDEGEERNRGNFPPRFSGRQFPNYSSELNVNALELEDSALYLCASSSSPTGDYGYTFGSGTRLTVV.

The chain's CDR3 is CASNPAGTGSGELFF. The CDR3 nucleotides read TGTGCCAGTAACCCTGCGGGAACGGGTTCCGGGGAGCTGTTTTTT. V and J are TRBV19 and TRBJ2-2; weak D call: TRBD2 (6 bases). CDR1 is LNHDA, CDR2 SQIVND, per germline (reference sequence). Trimming shortened V by 7 bases and J by 6 bases, and 18 bases separated the two germline ends. This CDR3 spans 15 amino acids.

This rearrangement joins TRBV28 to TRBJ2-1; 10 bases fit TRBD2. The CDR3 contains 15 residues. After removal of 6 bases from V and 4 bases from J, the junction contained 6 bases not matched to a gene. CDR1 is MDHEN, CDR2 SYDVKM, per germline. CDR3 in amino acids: CASRPLAGNYNEQFF. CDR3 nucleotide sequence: TGTGCCAGCAGACCACTAGCGGGGAATTACAATGAGCAGTTCTTC.

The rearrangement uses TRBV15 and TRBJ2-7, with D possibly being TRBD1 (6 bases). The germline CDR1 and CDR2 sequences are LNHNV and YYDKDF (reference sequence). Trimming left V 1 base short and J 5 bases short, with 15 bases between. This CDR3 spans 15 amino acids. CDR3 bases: TGTGCCACCAGCAGAGTGCAGGGGACGACAAACGAGCAGTACTTC. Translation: CATSRVQGTTNEQYF.

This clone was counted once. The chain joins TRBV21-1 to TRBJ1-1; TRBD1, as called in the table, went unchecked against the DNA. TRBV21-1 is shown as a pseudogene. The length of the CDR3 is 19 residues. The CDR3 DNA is TGTGCCAGCAGCAAGTTTGCAGGGGACGGAGACCACATGAACACTGAAGCTTTCTTT. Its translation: CASSKFAGDGDHMNTEAFF.

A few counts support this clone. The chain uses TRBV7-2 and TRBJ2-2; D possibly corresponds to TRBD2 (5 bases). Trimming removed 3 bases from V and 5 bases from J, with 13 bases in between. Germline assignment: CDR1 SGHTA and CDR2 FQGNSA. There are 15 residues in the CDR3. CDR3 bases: TGTGCCAGCAGCTTGAGGACTTCGGGAACCGGGGAGCTGTTTTTT. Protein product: CASSLRTSGTGELFF.

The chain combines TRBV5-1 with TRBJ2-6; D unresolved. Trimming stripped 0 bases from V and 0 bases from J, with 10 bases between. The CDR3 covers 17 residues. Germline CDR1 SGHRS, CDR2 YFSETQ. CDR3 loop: CASSLGRHSSGANVLTF. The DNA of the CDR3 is TGCGCCAGCAGCTTGGGTCGGCACAGCTCTGGGGCCAACGTCCTGACTTTC. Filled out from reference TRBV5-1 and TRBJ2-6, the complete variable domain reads KAGVTQTPRYLIKTRGQQVTLSCSPISGHRSVSWYQQTPGQGLQFLFEYFSETQRNKGNFPGRFSGRQFSNSRSEMNVSTLELGDSALYLCASSLGRHSSGANVLTFGAGSRLTVL.

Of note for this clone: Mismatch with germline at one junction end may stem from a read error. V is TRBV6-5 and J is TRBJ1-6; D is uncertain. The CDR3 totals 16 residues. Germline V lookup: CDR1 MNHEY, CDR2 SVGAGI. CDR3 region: CASSYFLNNYNPPLHF. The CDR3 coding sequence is TGTGCCAGCAGTTACTTCTTGAATAATTATAATCCACCCCTCCACTTT.

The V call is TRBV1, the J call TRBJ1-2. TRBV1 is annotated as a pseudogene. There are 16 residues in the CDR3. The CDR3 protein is CTSSTSSVRKTYGYTF. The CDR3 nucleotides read TGCACCAGCAGTACCTCAAGTGTGCGAAAGACCTATGGCTACACCTTC.

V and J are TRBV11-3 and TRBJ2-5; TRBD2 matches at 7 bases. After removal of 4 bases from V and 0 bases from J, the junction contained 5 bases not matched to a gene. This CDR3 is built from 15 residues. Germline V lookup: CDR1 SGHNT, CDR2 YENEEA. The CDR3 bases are TGTGCCAGCAGCTCCCCAGCGGGGAACCAAGAGACCCAGTACTTC. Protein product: CASSSPAGNQETQYF.

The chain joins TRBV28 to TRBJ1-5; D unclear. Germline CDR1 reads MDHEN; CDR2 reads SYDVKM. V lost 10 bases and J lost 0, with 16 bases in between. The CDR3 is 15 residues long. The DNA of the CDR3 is TGTGCCACCGACCCCGGTGCCTATAGCAATCAGCCCCAGCATTTT. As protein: CATDPGAYSNQPQHF.

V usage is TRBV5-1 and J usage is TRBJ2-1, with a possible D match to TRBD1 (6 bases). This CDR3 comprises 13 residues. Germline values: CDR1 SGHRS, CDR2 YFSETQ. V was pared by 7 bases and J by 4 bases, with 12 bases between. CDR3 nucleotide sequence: TGCGCCAGCTCCCAGGGGCGATACAATGAGCAGTTCTTC. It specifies CASSQGRYNEQFF.

Here the CDR3 DNA reads TGTGCCAGCAGTGATGCGACAGGGGGCACCGGGGAGCTGTTTTTT. Amino acid sequence: CASSDATGGTGELFF. The gene calls are TRBV6-1 and TRBJ2-2; TRBD1 matches 9 bases. The V gene end was trimmed by 3 bases and the J gene end by 4 bases; junction bases not matched to a gene: 3. Germline V gene data show CDR1 as MNHNS and CDR2 as SASEGT. CDR3 length: 15 amino acids.

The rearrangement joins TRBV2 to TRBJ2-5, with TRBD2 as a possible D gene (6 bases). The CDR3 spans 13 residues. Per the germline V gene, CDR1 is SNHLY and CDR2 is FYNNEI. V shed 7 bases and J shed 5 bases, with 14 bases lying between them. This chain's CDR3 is CASNRDSRETQYF. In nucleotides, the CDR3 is TGTGCCAGCAACCGGGACTCGAGGGAGACCCAGTACTTC.

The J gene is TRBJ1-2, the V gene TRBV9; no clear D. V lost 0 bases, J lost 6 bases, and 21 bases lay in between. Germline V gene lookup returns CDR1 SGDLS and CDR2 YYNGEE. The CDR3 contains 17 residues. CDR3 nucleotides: TGTGCCAGCAGCGTAGATAACAGTTTCTGGCGTATTAATGGCTACACCTTC. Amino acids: CASSVDNSFWRINGYTF.

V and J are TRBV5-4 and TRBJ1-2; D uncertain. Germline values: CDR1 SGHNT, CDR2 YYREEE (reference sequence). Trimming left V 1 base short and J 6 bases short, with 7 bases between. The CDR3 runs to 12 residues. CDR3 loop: CASSLNENGYTF. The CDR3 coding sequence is TGTGCCAGCAGCTTGAATGAGAATGGCTACACCTTC.

The CDR3 coding sequence is TGTGCCAGCAGCTATACTAGCGGGGGGGCGGTAGATACGCAGTATTTT. This sequence encodes CASSYTSGGAVDTQYF. The chain is built from TRBV7-2 and TRBJ2-3; 13 nucleotides align to TRBD2. This CDR3 has 16 residues. V shed 4 bases, J shed 5 bases, and the junction held 6 bases outside the gene matches. The V gene's germline CDR1 is SGHTA and CDR2 FQGNSA.